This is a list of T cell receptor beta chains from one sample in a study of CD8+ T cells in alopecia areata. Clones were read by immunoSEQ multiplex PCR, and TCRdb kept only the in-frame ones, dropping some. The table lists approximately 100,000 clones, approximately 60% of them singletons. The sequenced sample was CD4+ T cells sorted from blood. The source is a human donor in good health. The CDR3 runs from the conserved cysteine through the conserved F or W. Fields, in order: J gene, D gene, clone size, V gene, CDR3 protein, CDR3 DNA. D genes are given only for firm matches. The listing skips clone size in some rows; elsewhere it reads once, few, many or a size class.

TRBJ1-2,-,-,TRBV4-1,CASSPYVDYGYTF,TGCGCCAGCAGCCCCTACGTCGACTATGGCTACACCTTC
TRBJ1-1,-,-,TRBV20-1,CSAEGVTEAFF,TGCAGTGCTGAGGGGGTGACTGAAGCTTTCTTT
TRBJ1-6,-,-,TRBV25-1,CASSGPKIGPINSPLHF,TGTGCCAGCAGTGGACCTAAAATAGGGCCCATAAATTCACCCCTCCACTTT
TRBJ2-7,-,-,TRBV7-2,CASSRSPTSEQYF,TGTGCCAGCAGCCGGTCACCTACCTCGGAGCAGTACTTC
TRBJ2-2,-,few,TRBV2,CASSEVGVKTGELFF,TGTGCCAGCAGTGAAGTAGGGGTTAAAACCGGGGAGCTGTTTTTT
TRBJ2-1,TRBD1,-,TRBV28,CASSRYRIRGQGVFDEQFF,TGTGCCAGCAGTCGTTACAGGATTAGGGGACAGGGGGTTTTCGATGAGCAGTTCTTC
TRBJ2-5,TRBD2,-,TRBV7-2,CASSSGGGRETQYF,TGTGCCAGCAGCTCGGGAGGGGGTAGAGAGACCCAGTACTTC
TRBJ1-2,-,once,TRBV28,CASSITPQVVGFYTF,TGTGCCAGCAGTATCACCCCTCAGGTGGTGGGGTTCTACACCTTC
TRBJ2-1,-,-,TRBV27,CASSPPRPRNEQFF,TGTGCCAGCAGCCCCCCCAGGCCTCGCAATGAGCAGTTCTTC
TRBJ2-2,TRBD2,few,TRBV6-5,CASTGGRPNTGELFF,TGTGCCAGCACCGGGGGGAGACCGAACACCGGGGAGCTGTTTTTT
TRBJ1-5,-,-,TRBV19,CASSSHRDSNQPQHF,TGTGCCAGTAGTTCACACAGGGATAGCAATCAGCCCCAGCATTTT
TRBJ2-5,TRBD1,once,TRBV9,CASSVGTGGYQETQYF,TGTGCCAGCAGCGTAGGGACAGGGGGCTACCAAGAGACCCAGTACTTC
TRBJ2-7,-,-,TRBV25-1,CASSPTGSSYEQYF,TGTGCCAGCAGCCCCACTGGGAGCTCCTACGAGCAGTACTTC
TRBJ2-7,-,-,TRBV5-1,CASRPITTSLEQYF,TGCGCCAGCAGACCTATTACAACCTCCCTGGAGCAGTACTTC
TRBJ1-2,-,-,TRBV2,CASRKTAGYGYTF,TGTGCCAGCAGGAAGACAGCGGGCTATGGCTACACCTTC
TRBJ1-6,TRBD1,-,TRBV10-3,CAISDGTGYSPLHF,TGTGCCATCAGTGACGGGACAGGGTATTCACCCCTCCACTTT
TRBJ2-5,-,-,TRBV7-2,CASSLARSRDWETQYF,TGTGCCAGCAGCTTAGCGAGGTCAAGGGATTGGGAGACCCAGTACTTC
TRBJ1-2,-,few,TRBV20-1,CSARDGRGYTF,TGCAGTGCTAGAGATGGCAGGGGCTACACCTTC
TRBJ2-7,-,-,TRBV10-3,CAIRGGQAYEQYF,TGTGCCATCCGTGGGGGGCAGGCCTACGAGCAGTACTTC
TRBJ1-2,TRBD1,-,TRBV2,CASSDQGALGYTF,TGTGCCAGCAGTGACCAGGGGGCGCTTGGCTACACCTTC
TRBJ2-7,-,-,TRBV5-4,CASSFAGTYEQYF,TGTGCCAGCAGCTTCGCAGGGACCTACGAGCAGTACTTC
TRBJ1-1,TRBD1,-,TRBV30,CAWGQGQNTEAFF,TGTGCCTGGGGACAGGGGCAAAACACTGAAGCTTTCTTT
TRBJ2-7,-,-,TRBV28,CASSLDPPSYEQYF,TGTGCCAGCAGTTTGGACCCTCCCTCCTACGAGCAGTACTTC
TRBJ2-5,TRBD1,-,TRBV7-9,CASSQDRLETQYF,TGTGCCAGCAGCCAGGACAGGTTAGAGACCCAGTACTTC
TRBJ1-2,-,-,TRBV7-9,CASRPTGFYGYTF,TGTGCCAGCAGACCAACAGGTTTCTATGGCTACACCTTC
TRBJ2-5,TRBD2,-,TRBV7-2,CASSFTSGGQETQYF,TGTGCCAGCAGCTTCACTAGCGGGGGACAAGAGACCCAGTACTTC
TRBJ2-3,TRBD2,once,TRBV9,CASSVVSGTTTDTQYF,TGTGCCAGCAGCGTAGTCTCCGGGACTACCACAGATACGCAGTATTTT
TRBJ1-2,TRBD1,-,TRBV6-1,CASSEAGTGFGGYTF,TGTGCCAGCAGTGAAGCGGGGACAGGGTTTGGTGGCTACACCTTC
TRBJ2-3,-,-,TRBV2,CASSSAGTSTDTQYF,TGTGCCAGCAGTTCCGCCGGGACTAGCACAGATACGCAGTATTTT
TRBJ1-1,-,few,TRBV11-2,CASSVTENTEAFF,TGTGCCAGCAGCGTCACAGAGAACACTGAAGCTTTCTTT
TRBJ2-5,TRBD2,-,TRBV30,CAWNPGGGIETQYF,TGTGCCTGGAACCCCGGGGGGGGGATAGAGACCCAGTACTTC
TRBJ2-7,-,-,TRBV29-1,CSVGKTGVHEQYF,TGCAGCGTTGGAAAAACGGGGGTCCACGAGCAGTACTTC
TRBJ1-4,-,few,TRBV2,CASSERPNEKLFF,TGTGCCAGCAGTGAAAGACCTAATGAAAAACTGTTTTTT
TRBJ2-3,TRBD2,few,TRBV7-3,CASSPRHGAGVGDTQYF,TGTGCCAGCAGCCCGCGCCACGGAGCGGGGGTCGGGGATACGCAGTATTTT
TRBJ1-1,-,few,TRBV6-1,CASKGAWDTEAFF,TGTGCCAGCAAAGGTGCCTGGGACACTGAAGCTTTCTTT
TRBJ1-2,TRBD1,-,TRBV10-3,CAISETGTGYGYTF,TGTGCCATCAGTGAGACCGGGACAGGTTATGGCTACACCTTC
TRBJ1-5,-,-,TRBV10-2,CASRGGGNQPQHF,TGCGCCAGCAGGGGGGGAGGCAATCAGCCCCAGCATTTT
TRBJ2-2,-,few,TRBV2,CAGTQGYTGELFF,TGTGCCGGAACACAGGGCTACACCGGGGAGCTGTTTTTT
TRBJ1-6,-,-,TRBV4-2,CASSQEGGLTPLHF,TGTGCCAGCAGCCAAGAGGGAGGTCTTACACCCCTCCACTTT
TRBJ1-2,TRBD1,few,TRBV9,CASNPGQGPYGYTF,TGTGCCAGCAACCCCGGACAGGGACCCTATGGCTACACCTTC